Sequencing of this T cell receptor (beta chain) was carried out in a study of OX40 agonist ivuxolimab in advanced cancers. Study-level background: The patients got ivuxolimab, which is an agonistic anti-OX40 (CD134) antibody. Patients were infused with ivuxolimab every 2 weeks at 0.01 to 10 mg/kg. Partial responses were observed in three patients, of whom one had hepatocellular carcinoma and two had cutaneous melanoma.

The junction had 3 bases not matched to a gene; V was cut back by 5 bases and J by 1 base. CDR3 length: 15 residues. Germline CDR1 is SGDLS and CDR2 is YYNGEE. Here immunoSEQ multiplex PCR was the method, and the copy in TCRdb shows in-frame clones only, minus some. The sample holds roughly 75,000 clones; approximately 90% are singletons and the top ten take around 0.99%. Source: CD4+ or CD8+ T cells sorted from blood, taken in a trial of the OX40 agonist ivuxolimab. This rearrangement joins TRBV9 to TRBJ2-2; 9 nucleotides agree with TRBD2. The clonotype originates from an adult with an advanced solid tumor such as melanoma, head and neck, liver or kidney cancer. CDR3 sequence reads: CASRVTSGNTGELFF. In DNA form, the CDR3 reads TGTGCCAGCAGGGTGACTAGCGGGAACACCGGGGAGCTGTTTTTT.